This T cell receptor (beta chain) originates from a study of OX40 agonist ivuxolimab in advanced cancers. Study at large: Recorded diagnoses for dose-escalation patients were hepatocellular carcinoma, melanoma, renal cell or head and neck cancer. Study findings and constraints: There were, on average, more expanded clones in CD8+ T cells than in CD4+. There were also nonresponders showing low normalized T-cell clonal expansion.

The method was immunoSEQ multiplex PCR; TCRdb's version includes in-frame clones alone and lacks a portion of them. The sample carries 55,000 to 90,000 clones, about four fifths recorded once. This clone was observed once. Its antigen remains unidentified. Trimming cost V 5 bases and J 0 bases, with 11 bases left between them. Germline CDR1 is SGHRS and CDR2 is YFSETQ. This CDR3 comprises 14 residues. Specimen: CD4+ or CD8+ T cells sorted from blood, collected in a trial of the OX40 agonist ivuxolimab. The rearrangement uses TRBV5-1 and TRBJ2-5; a possible D gene is TRBD1 (6 bases). The sequence was collected from an adult with an advanced solid tumor such as melanoma, head and neck, liver or kidney cancer. The CDR3 sequence is CASRPGTYQETQYF. Here the CDR3 DNA reads TGCGCCAGCAGGCCCGGGACATACCAAGAGACCCAGTACTTC. Full variable domain (rest looked up from reference TRBV5-1 and TRBJ2-5): KAGVTQTPRYLIKTRGQQVTLSCSPISGHRSVSWYQQTPGQGLQFLFEYFSETQRNKGNFPGRFSGRQFSNSRSEMNVSTLELGDSALYLCASRPGTYQETQYFGPGTRLLVL.